This entry describes one T cell receptor (beta chain). Its antigen is undetermined. V lost 0 bases, J lost 7 bases, and 13 bases lay in between. This CDR3 is built from 14 residues. Per the germline V gene, CDR1 is SGHKS and CDR2 is YYEKEE (reference sequence). These data belong to a study of cytomegalovirus exposure and HLA in healthy donors. General study findings and limits: CMV serostatus was the sole immune exposure data available. The study designated roughly 160 TCR beta chains cytomegalovirus-associated. Evidence from a later analysis indicated that most CMV-associated TCR beta chains looked HLA-restricted.

This PCR relied on a set of 60 Vbeta primers and 13 Jbeta primers. TCRdb's copy holds only in-frame clones and misses some; the assay was immunoSEQ multiplex PCR. The sample carries 130,000 to 150,000 clones, 80% recorded once. The sequence was collected from a man aged 40-50 years in good health and CMV-seronegative. Sequencing used PBMCs. The chain recombines TRBV5-5 with TRBJ1-2; TRBD1 is a possible D gene (6 bases). This CDR3 reads CASSLAGDIAGYTF. CDR3 DNA: TGTGCCAGCAGCTTGGCCGGGGACATTGCTGGCTACACCTTC.